The clone carrying this TCR beta chain showed up just once. The antigen remains undetermined. The data originate from a study of untreated major depressive disorder. Controls never had mood disorders and self-rated depressive symptoms at 5 or less. Roughly 28 ml of peripheral blood was collected per donor. Looked up from germline, CDR1 is MGHRA and CDR2 is YSYEKL. The CDR3 spans 13 residues. V shed 4 bases, J shed 5 bases, and the junction held 1 base outside the gene matches. Broader study findings: Findings may not generalize because the study sample was small.

The repertoire was sequenced with immunoSEQ multiplex PCR; TCRdb's copy has only in-frame clones and lacks some. The table lists 20,000 to 25,000 clones, roughly 90% of them singletons. The sequenced material came from CD4+ T cells from PBMCs. The chain has TRBV4-1 and TRBJ2-5; 10 positions match TRBD2. The sequence came from a woman aged 40 to 49 in good health. CDR3 in DNA: TGCGCCAGCAGCCCGGGACTAGCGGAGACCCAGTACTTC. Residues: CASSPGLAETQYF.